These 29 T cell receptor beta chains share one sample of origin, sequenced in a study of sequential checkpoint blockade in melanoma. Assay: immunoSEQ multiplex PCR; the TCRdb copy retains only in-frame clones and omits some. The sample lists about 18,000 clones; roughly 28% were seen once. The treatment: randomized to nivolumab then ipilimumab (arm A) or the reverse (arm B). Specimen: tumor tissue (inferred from file names), collected from a patient given nivolumab and ipilimumab in sequence. The receptors derive from a human donor with melanoma.

The J gene is TRBJ2-2, the V gene TRBV19; no clear D gene. The CDR3 totals 14 residues. V lost 3 bases, J lost 8 bases, and 13 bases lay in between. CDR1 is LNHDA and CDR2 is SQIVND in the germline V gene (reference sequence). The CDR3 region is CASSITRSAGELFF. DNA of the CDR3: TGTGCCAGTAGTATCACACGGTCGGCGGGGGAGCTGTTTTTT.

The table lists this clone with a few counts. The chain uses TRBV9 and TRBJ2-1, with TRBD1 matching over 8 bases. CDR3 size: 16 residues. J lost 7 bases, V lost 5 bases, and 14 bases had no gene match. Per the germline V gene, CDR1 is SGDLS and CDR2 is YYNGEE. The CDR3 sequence is CASSEVVDRARNEQFF. CDR3 sequence (DNA): TGTGCCAGCAGTGAAGTCGTGGACAGGGCGAGGAATGAGCAGTTCTTC. The full variable domain, rest sourced from reference TRBV9 and TRBJ2-1, is DSGVTQTPKHLITATGQRVTLRCSPRSGDLSVYWYQQSLDQGLQFLIQYYNGEERAKGNILERFSAQQFPDLHSELNLSSLELGDSALYFCASSEVVDRARNEQFFGPGTRLTVL.

The gene calls are TRBV29-1 and TRBJ2-1, with D possibly TRBD1 on 5 matching bases. Germline CDR1 reads SQVTM; CDR2 reads ANQGSEA. V was pared by 7 bases and J by 0 bases, with 10 bases between. The CDR3 is 13 residues long. The CDR3 DNA sequence: TGCAGCGCCAGGGTCGACTCCTACAATGAGCAGTTCTTC. This gives the protein CSARVDSYNEQFF.

The rearrangement joins TRBV5-1 to TRBJ1-2; D remains ambiguous. V was pared by 4 bases and J by 4 bases, with 17 bases between. The CDR3 is made up of 15 amino acids. Germline V gene sequence: CDR1 SGHRS, CDR2 YFSETQ. CDR3 in amino acids: CASSPDGRPVYGYTF. The CDR3, as DNA: TGCGCCAGCAGCCCCGACGGACGCCCCGTCTATGGCTACACCTTC.

This chain's CDR3 is CATSPGGEQFF. The CDR3 coding sequence is TGTGCCACCTCCCCCGGGGGCGAGCAGTTCTTC. This chain links TRBV19 with TRBJ2-1; D is tentatively TRBD1 or TRBD2 (6 bases each). Deletions cut 10 bases from V and 10 bases from J, with 14 bases between. CDR3 length: 11 amino acids. Germline assignment: CDR1 LNHDA and CDR2 SQIVND (reference sequence).

This clone has only a few counts. V is TRBV11-3 and J is TRBJ1-2, with 9 bases that match TRBD1. The CDR3 length is 14 residues. Germline values: CDR1 SGHNT, CDR2 YENEEA. V lost 5 bases, J lost 0 bases, and 1 base stayed unmatched. The CDR3 loop reads CASSGQGTNYGYTF. Here the CDR3 DNA reads TGTGCCAGCAGCGGACAGGGGACTAACTATGGCTACACCTTC.

The rearrangement uses TRBV28 and TRBJ1-4; the D gene is possibly TRBD1 (6 bases). CDR1 MDHEN and CDR2 SYDVKM come from the germline V gene. The CDR3 extends over 14 amino acids. V lost 6 bases to trimming and J lost 9 bases, with 17 bases between them. The CDR3 sequence: CASRTGSRGQKLFF. For the CDR3, the DNA is TGTGCCAGCAGAACAGGGAGTCGGGGCCAAAAACTGTTTTTT.

This clone was counted many times. This chain joins TRBV11-3 and TRBJ1-1, with D uncertain. Trimming stripped 2 bases from V and 5 bases from J, with 15 bases between. The length of the CDR3 is 15 residues. Germline assignment: CDR1 SGHNT and CDR2 YENEEA. The CDR3 coding sequence is TGTGCCAGCAGCTTAACCGATACAGCGTTGACTGAAGCTTTCTTT. Its protein product is CASSLTDTALTEAFF.

The table lists this clone with many counts. The genes are TRBV11-3 and TRBJ1-4; 9 bases match TRBD1. The V and J ends lost 5 bases and 7 bases, in that order; junction bases with no gene match: 8. The CDR3 has 15 amino acids. From germline, CDR1 is SGHNT and CDR2 YENEEA. CDR3 region: CASSQRTGAGEKLFF. CDR3 DNA: TGTGCCAGCAGCCAGAGGACAGGGGCGGGTGAAAAACTGTTTTTT.

This clone was seen more than once but under ten times. This chain uses TRBV29-1 with TRBJ1-3; D ambiguous. Germline V CDR1 and CDR2: SQVTM, ANQGSEA. This CDR3 comprises 13 residues. Deletions cut 0 bases from V and 0 bases from J, with 3 bases between. The CDR3, as DNA: TGCAGCGTTGAAGAGGGCTCTGGAAACACCATATATTTT. Translation: CSVEEGSGNTIYF.

J is TRBJ2-7 and V is TRBV28, with D tentatively TRBD1 or TRBD2 (5 bases each). V dropped 6 bases and J dropped 7 bases, with 19 bases sitting between them. The CDR3 consists of 14 residues. Looked up from germline, CDR1 is MDHEN and CDR2 is SYDVKM. The CDR3 loop is CASRPPGPHKEQYF. The CDR3 region has the DNA TGTGCCAGCAGGCCCCCGGGGCCCCACAAAGAGCAGTACTTC.

The rearrangement links TRBV14 to TRBJ2-1; D not certain. This CDR3 contains 12 residues. CDR1 is SGHDN, CDR2 FVKESK, per germline. V was shortened by 4 bases and J by 10 bases, with 11 bases between the two germline ends. CDR3 nucleotide sequence: TGTGCCAGCAGCCCCTCCGGGCCGGAGCAGTTCTTC. Protein product: CASSPSGPEQFF.

The chain uses TRBV18 and TRBJ2-4; unclear D gene. V was trimmed by 3 bases and J by 0 bases, leaving 12 bases between them. In germline, CDR1 is KGHSH, CDR2 LQKENI. CDR3 length equals 16 residues. The CDR3 coding sequence is TGTGCCAGCTCACCTCCGGCCGGAGTAGCCAAAAACATTCAGTACTTC. Translated: CASSPPAGVAKNIQYF.

This clone was seen more than once but under ten times. In DNA form, the CDR3 reads TGTGCCAGCAGTCCTTCTCCCGGACAGGGACTACAGATCTATGGCTACACCTTC. Amino acid sequence: CASSPSPGQGLQIYGYTF. This chain links TRBV28 with TRBJ1-2, with 8 bases fitting TRBD1. CDR1 is MDHEN, CDR2 SYDVKM, per germline. The CDR3 consists of 18 residues. V shed 5 bases, J shed 4 bases, and the junction held 18 bases outside the gene matches.

This clone has only a few counts. This chain joins TRBV7-6 and TRBJ1-1; D is unresolved. Trimming removed 5 bases at V and 1 base at J, with 11 bases between. In germline, CDR1 is SGHVS, CDR2 FNYEAQ. This CDR3 has 14 residues. The CDR3 DNA reads as TGTGCCAGCAGCCTCCCCACACAGAACACTGAAGCTTTCTTT. Translating it yields CASSLPTQNTEAFF.

Only a few counts were recorded for this clone. This chain uses TRBV7-6 with TRBJ2-7; D tentatively reads TRBD1 or TRBD2 (7 bases each). This CDR3 is built from 15 residues. Germline lookup yields CDR1 SGHVS and CDR2 FNYEAQ. Trimming took 5 bases from V and 3 from J, leaving 17 bases between them. CDR3 DNA: TGTGCCAGCAGCCCGCAGGGGGGGAGTAACTACGAGCAGTACTTC. Amino acid sequence: CASSPQGGSNYEQYF. Drawing the rest from reference TRBV7-6 and TRBJ2-7, the complete variable domain is GAGVSQSPRYKVTKRGQDVALRCDPISGHVSLYWYRQALGQGPEFLTYFNYEAQQDKSGLPNDRFSAERPEGSISTLTIQRTEQRDSAMYRCASSPQGGSNYEQYFGPGTRLTVT.

This clone has a handful of counts. V is TRBV28 and J is TRBJ1-2, with TRBD1 identical over 9 bases. The CDR3 totals 14 residues. V shed 6 bases and J 2 bases; nucleotides not matched to a gene: 4. Germline CDR1 and CDR2: MDHEN and SYDVKM. CDR3 amino acids: CASRTGTGNYGYTF. DNA of the CDR3: TGTGCCAGCAGGACCGGGACAGGGAACTATGGCTACACCTTC.

J is TRBJ1-5 and V is TRBV15; 10 bases are a match to TRBD1. Per germline, CDR1 LNHNV and CDR2 YYDKDF (reference sequence). V shed 5 bases, J shed 4 bases, and the junction held 11 bases outside the gene matches. This CDR3 contains 17 residues. The CDR3 loop reads CATSPRRDRGKNQPQHF. CDR3 nucleotides: TGTGCCACCAGCCCTCGCCGGGACAGGGGAAAGAATCAGCCCCAGCATTTT.

This clone was detected only a few times. V gene TRBV6-8 combines with J gene TRBJ1-2, with 7 bases that match TRBD1. The CDR3 consists of 15 residues. Germline CDR1 and CDR2: MNHGY and SAAAGT. Trimming cost V 5 bases and J 5 bases; bases outside gene matches: 11. CDR3 in DNA: TGTGCCAGCAGTCGACCCGGACAGGATGGATATGGCTACACCTTC. Translation: CASSRPGQDGYGYTF.

The rearrangement links TRBV4-1 to TRBJ2-5; D is tentatively TRBD1 or TRBD2 (5 bases each). CDR1 and CDR2 from the germline V gene are MGHRA and YSYEKL. There are 18 residues in the CDR3. Trimming pared 1 base from V and 1 base from J, leaving 19 bases between. Written as DNA, the CDR3 is TGCGCCAGCAGCCAAGGGGACGGAATGTGGGGTAGCCAAGAGACCCAGTACTTC. As protein: CASSQGDGMWGSQETQYF.

The gene calls are TRBV14 and TRBJ2-3; 10 bases are shared with TRBD2. This CDR3 is built from 17 residues. Germline V lookup: CDR1 SGHDN, CDR2 FVKESK. Trimming cost V 0 bases and J 5 bases; bases outside gene matches: 8. The CDR3 region is CASSQDRAGGPEDTQYF. The CDR3 region has the DNA TGTGCCAGCAGCCAAGATCGAGCGGGAGGGCCCGAAGATACGCAGTATTTT.

This clone was observed many times. The chain has TRBV4-1 and TRBJ1-1, with D possibly being TRBD1 (5 bases). V lost 1 base to trimming and J lost 5 bases, with 14 bases between them. Germline CDR1 is MGHRA and CDR2 is YSYEKL. The CDR3 is 15 amino acids. The CDR3 region has the DNA TGCGCCAGCAGCCAAGCCCCGGGGCTGAGGACTGAAGCTTTCTTT. Translating gives CASSQAPGLRTEAFF.

V is TRBV18 and J is TRBJ1-3; 8 nucleotides align to TRBD1. In germline, CDR1 is KGHSH, CDR2 LQKENI. The CDR3 sequence is 17 residues long. With V trimmed by 0 bases and J by 0 bases, 4 bases remained unmatched. CDR3 sequence (DNA): TGTGCCAGCTCACCACCGCGGGGACAGGACTCTGGAAACACCATATATTTT. Amino acid sequence: CASSPPRGQDSGNTIYF.

This chain uses TRBV18 with TRBJ2-7; TRBD1 aligns across 7 bases. V lost 3 bases, J lost 5 bases, and 7 bases stayed unmatched. This CDR3 has 14 amino acids. Germline CDR1 reads KGHSH; CDR2 reads LQKENI. In nucleotides, the CDR3 is TGTGCCAGCTCACCGCTCGGGACAGCTGACGAGCAGTACTTC. As protein: CASSPLGTADEQYF.

The chain links TRBV30 to TRBJ2-3, with D uncertain. The ends were cut back, 0 bases at V and 1 base at J, with 8 bases in the middle. CDR3 length: 14 amino acids. Germline CDR1 GTSNPN, CDR2 SVGIG (reference sequence). The CDR3 DNA reads as TGTGCCTGGAGTGTAGACGGTCGCACAGATACGCAGTATTTT. This encodes CAWSVDGRTDTQYF.

V usage is TRBV18 and J usage is TRBJ1-3, with no clear D. Trimming took off 3 bases at V and 0 bases at J, with 9 bases between the two ends. CDR1 is KGHSH, CDR2 LQKENI, per germline. This CDR3 region has 15 residues. Here the CDR3 DNA reads TGTGCCAGCTCACCGGGCAGCTTCTCTGGAAACACCATATATTTT. Protein sequence: CASSPGSFSGNTIYF.

This chain uses TRBV5-1 with TRBJ2-7; 9 bases map to TRBD1. V was clipped by 4 bases and J by 3 bases; unmatched bases: 8. The germline CDR1 and CDR2 sequences are SGHRS and YFSETQ. This CDR3 spans 15 amino acids. Written as DNA, the CDR3 is TGCGCCAGCAGCGCATCCGGGACAGGGCACTACGAGCAGTACTTC. This encodes CASSASGTGHYEQYF.

CDR3 in amino acids: CAISFRVNTEAFF. CDR3 bases: TGTGCCATCAGCTTCAGGGTGAACACTGAAGCTTTCTTT. This sequence joins TRBV6-8 and TRBJ1-1; possibly TRBD1 for D (5 bases). In germline, CDR1 is MNHGY, CDR2 SAAAGT. V was shortened by 10 bases and J by 0 bases, with 12 bases between the two germline ends. The CDR3 contains 13 residues.

This clone was detected only once. The chain recombines TRBV19 with TRBJ2-7; D is perhaps TRBD2 (6 bases). V dropped 5 bases and J dropped 2 bases, with 16 bases sitting between them. This CDR3 contains 15 residues. CDR1 and CDR2 (germline): LNHDA, SQIVND (reference sequence). The CDR3 reads CASSGGAPGAYEQYF. Written as DNA, the CDR3 is TGTGCCAGTAGTGGCGGGGCCCCCGGCGCCTACGAGCAGTACTTC.